A selection of T cell receptor beta chains follows, all from one sample in a study of blood T cells in healthy people across ages. TCRdb processed the 5' RACE reads anew with MiXCR; each CDR3 protein has one entry. This table holds about a million distinct CDR3 sequences, roughly 47% found once. The material sequenced was blood. The receptors were sampled from an older woman in good health. Both conserved end residues are trimmed from each CDR3.

j_call v_call cdr3_aa
TRBJ2-1 TRBV12-5 ASGLKLAGDEQF
TRBJ2-1 TRBV10-1 ASSESISAGEEQF
TRBJ2-5 TRBV6-2/TRBV6-3 ASSKRRPEWTQY
TRBJ2-7 TRBV7-2 ASSFSGRYEQY
TRBJ2-7 TRBV28 ASSQSFRTRTYEQY
TRBJ2-7 TRBV28 ASMLAGGTYEQY
TRBJ1-2 TRBV7-6 ASSWGGSYGYT
TRBJ1-1 TRBV12-3/TRBV12-4 ASSPGVREAF
TRBJ1-6 TRBV28 ASSLNSPLH
TRBJ2-1 TRBV28 ASSLLGGGSYNEQF
TRBJ2-1 TRBV11-2 ASSLVTGGDNEQF
TRBJ1-6 TRBV7-9 ASSRTASNSPLH
TRBJ2-7 TRBV10-3 AIRTKDYEQY
TRBJ2-7 TRBV6-5 ASSPDLDNSYEQY
TRBJ2-3 TRBV15 ATSGGTSTDTQY
TRBJ1-6 TRBV4-3 ASSHPGGDSPLH
TRBJ2-7 TRBV11-2 ASSPLTGGRGLGQY